The T cell receptor (beta chain) described here comes from a study of spatial heterogeneity in lung cancer. On the study more broadly: A T cell module score from matched bulk RNA-seq correlated strongly with TCR transcript counts in tumor regions.

This clonotype has at least ten counts. The antigen remains undetermined. Whole-study results and caveats: Counts that tracked tumor mutation counts were those of expanded intratumoral alpha and beta TCRs.

The CDR3 totals 15 residues. V was cut by 5 bases and J by 0 bases, with 11 bases left in between. Germline CDR1 is SQVTM and CDR2 is ANQGSEA. Time point meaning: sample taken at primary tumor resection. Some 72 TRACERx patients with early, untreated non-small cell lung cancer donated samples. TCRs were sequenced from unsorted whole RNA of tumor, nontumor lung or PBMC. Every TCR cDNA molecule carried a tag that served as a unique molecular identifier. TCRdb independently ran MiXCR on the 5' RACE reads; one entry per CDR3 protein. Seen here are some 96,000 distinct CDR3 sequences, 4.4% observed once, and the top ten hold approximately 21%.

This receptor was obtained from a male donor with early-stage non-small cell lung cancer. The chain uses TRBV29-1 and TRBJ2-6, with D possibly TRBD2 on 6 matching bases. Material: lung tumor tissue, obtained at surgery. CDR3 amino acids: CSVLADPSGANVLTF. In DNA, the CDR3 is TGCAGCGTTTTAGCGGACCCCTCTGGGGCCAACGTCCTGACTTTC.